The clone carrying this T cell receptor (beta chain) was counted only a few times. Its cognate antigen is unknown. This sample is drawn from a study of PD-1 blockade in classical Hodgkin lymphoma. Findings of the study overall: Some patients started nivolumab under 1 year after ASCT, and they were excluded.

Every patient experienced relapse after autologous stem cell transplantation, and brentuximab vedotin exposure varied. Repertoires were generated with immunoSEQ multiplex PCR, while TCRdb's copy carries only in-frame clones and drops some. Of 40,000 to 50,000 clones in the sample, about 70% were seen once. CDR3 length: 13 amino acids. Per germline, CDR1 MNHNS and CDR2 SASEGT. Trimming left V 2 bases short and J 3 bases short, with 7 bases between. The receptor was isolated from a human donor with classical Hodgkin lymphoma. This chain connects TRBV6-1 to TRBJ1-2; D ambiguous. The sequenced sample was peripheral blood mononuclear cells (PBMCs), obtained at baseline. For the CDR3, the DNA is TGTGCCAGCAGTGAATATAGTGACTATGGCTACACCTTC. Translated: CASSEYSDYGYTF.